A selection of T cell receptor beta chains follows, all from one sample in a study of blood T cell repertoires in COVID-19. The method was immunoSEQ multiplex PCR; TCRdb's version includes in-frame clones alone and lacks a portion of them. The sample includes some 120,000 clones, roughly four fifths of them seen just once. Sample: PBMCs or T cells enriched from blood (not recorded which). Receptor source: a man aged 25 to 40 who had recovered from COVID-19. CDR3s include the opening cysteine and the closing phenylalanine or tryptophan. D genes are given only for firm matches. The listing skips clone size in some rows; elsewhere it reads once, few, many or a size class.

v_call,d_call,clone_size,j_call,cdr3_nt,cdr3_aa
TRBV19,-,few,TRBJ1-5,TGTGCCAGTAGTTTGCGGGGGCTAAAAGATCAGCCCCAGCATTTT,CASSLRGLKDQPQHF
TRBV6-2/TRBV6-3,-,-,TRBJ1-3,TGTGCCAGCAGCCCTGCGTCAGGCTGGTCTGGAAACACCATATATTTT,CASSPASGWSGNTIYF
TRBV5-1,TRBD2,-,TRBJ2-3,TGCGCCAGCAGCTTCTCTCGCCTCGGACTAGTCCAGCCAGATACGCAGTATTTT,CASSFSRLGLVQPDTQYF
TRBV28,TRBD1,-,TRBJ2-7,TGTGCCAGCACCTCCATTGGGACAGGGGACCCCTCCTACGAGCAGTACTTC,CASTSIGTGDPSYEQYF
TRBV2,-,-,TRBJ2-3,TGTGCCAGCAGTGCTCTAGCCCCTAGCACAGATACGCAGTATTTT,CASSALAPSTDTQYF
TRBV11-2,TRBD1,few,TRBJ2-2,TGTGCCAGCAGCTTAGACAGGGGGCAATCCGGGGAGCTGTTTTTT,CASSLDRGQSGELFF
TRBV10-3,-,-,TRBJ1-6,TGTGCCATCAGTGAGATGGGGGGGAATAATTCACCCCTCCACTTT,CAISEMGGNNSPLHF
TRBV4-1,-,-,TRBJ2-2,TGCGCCAGCAGCCAAGATTCGGGGAGGAACACCGGGGAGCTGTTTTTT,CASSQDSGRNTGELFF
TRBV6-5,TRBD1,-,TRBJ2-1,TGTGCCAGCAGTCGGGACAGGGAATCCTACAATGAGCAGTTCTTC,CASSRDRESYNEQFF
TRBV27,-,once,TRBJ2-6,TGTGCCAGCAGTTTGGAGGGGATCACCCTGAGCTCTGGGGCCAACGTCCTGACTTTC,CASSLEGITLSSGANVLTF
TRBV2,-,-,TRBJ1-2,TGTGCCAGCAGGCAGGTTCGGTTGGACTATGGCTACACCTTC,CASRQVRLDYGYTF
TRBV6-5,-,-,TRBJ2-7,TGTGCCAGCAGTTACTTTGACAGCCGTTTCTACGAGCAGTACTTC,CASSYFDSRFYEQYF
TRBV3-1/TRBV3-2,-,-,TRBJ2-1,TGTGCCAGCAGCCAAGATTTAGCGCAGTTCTTC,CASSQDLAQFF
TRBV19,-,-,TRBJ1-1,TGTGCCAGTAGCCCGGGACTGCTGATGAACACTGAAGCTTTCTTT,CASSPGLLMNTEAFF
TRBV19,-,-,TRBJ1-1,TGTGCCAGTAGTATTCCCCAGTACAACACTGAAGCTTTCTTT,CASSIPQYNTEAFF
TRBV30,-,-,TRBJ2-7,TGTGCCTGCACGCGGGGCACGAAATCCTCCTACGAGCAGTACTTC,CACTRGTKSSYEQYF
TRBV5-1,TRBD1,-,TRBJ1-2,TGCGCCAGCAGCCCGGTCATACAGGGGAGCTATGGCTACACCTTC,CASSPVIQGSYGYTF
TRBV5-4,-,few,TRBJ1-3,TGTGCCAGCAGCCTGGACATGAACTCTGGAAACACCATATATTTT,CASSLDMNSGNTIYF
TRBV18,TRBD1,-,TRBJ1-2,TGTGCCAGCTCACCCCGGGACAGGGCCTATGGCTACACCTTC,CASSPRDRAYGYTF
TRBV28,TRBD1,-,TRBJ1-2,TGTGCCAGCGGACTTGGGACAGCTGTGTTCTATGGCTACACCTTC,CASGLGTAVFYGYTF
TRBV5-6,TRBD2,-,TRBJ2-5,TGTGCCAGCAGCCCCGGACTAGCGGGGGCAACGTACCAAGAGACCCAGTACTTC,CASSPGLAGATYQETQYF
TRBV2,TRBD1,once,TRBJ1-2,TGTGCCAGCAGTCCCGACAGGGGAGTGTATGGCTACACCTTC,CASSPDRGVYGYTF
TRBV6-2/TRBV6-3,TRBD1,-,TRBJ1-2,TGTGCCAGCAGTTACTCCATCCCCTGGACAGGTGGCTACACCTTC,CASSYSIPWTGGYTF
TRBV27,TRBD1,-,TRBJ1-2,TGTGCCAGCAGTACCACGACAGGGGGGCTCTACTATGGCTACACCTTC,CASSTTTGGLYYGYTF
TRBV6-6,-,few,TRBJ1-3,TGTGCCAGCAACGGACAGAACTCTGGAAACACCATATATTTT,CASNGQNSGNTIYF
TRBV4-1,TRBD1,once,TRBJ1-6,TGCGCCAGCAGCCTTCTTTTCGGACAGGGTAGTTCACCCCTCCACTTT,CASSLLFGQGSSPLHF
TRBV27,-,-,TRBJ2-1,TGTGCCAGCAGTTCTATCGCCGATGAGCAGTTCTTC,CASSSIADEQFF
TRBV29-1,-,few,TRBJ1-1,TGCAGCGTGGACAGAAACACTGAAGCTTTCTTT,CSVDRNTEAFF
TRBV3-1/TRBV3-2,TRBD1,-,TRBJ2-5,TGTGCCAGCAGCCGCGGACAGGGACCACAAGAGACCCAGTACTTC,CASSRGQGPQETQYF
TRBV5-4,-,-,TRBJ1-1,TGTGCCAGCAGCTTGGACAGGGAGAACACTGAAGCTTTCTTT,CASSLDRENTEAFF
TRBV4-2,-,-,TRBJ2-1,TGTGCCAGCAGCCAACGGCGGGCCTACAATGAGCAGTTCTTC,CASSQRRAYNEQFF
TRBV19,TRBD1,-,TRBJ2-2,TGTGCCAGTTGCCCGGACAGGGTATCTACCGGGGAGCTGTTTTTT,CASCPDRVSTGELFF
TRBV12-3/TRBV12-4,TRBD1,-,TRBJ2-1,TGTGCCAGCAGAGGACAGGGCATTGAGCAGTTCTTC,CASRGQGIEQFF
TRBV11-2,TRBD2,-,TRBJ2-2,TGTGCCAGCAGCTCCCCCCTAGCGGGAGGATTCGTCGGGGAGCTGTTTTTT,CASSSPLAGGFVGELFF
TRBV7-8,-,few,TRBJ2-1,TGTGCCAGCAGGTACAGGGATGAGCAGTTCTTC,CASRYRDEQFF
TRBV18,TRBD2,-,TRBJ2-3,TGTGCCAGCTCACCGGGGACTAGCGGGACTCTCACAGATACGCAGTATTTT,CASSPGTSGTLTDTQYF
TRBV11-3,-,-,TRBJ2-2,TGTGCCAGCAGCTTAGTACTCGGGGAGCTGTTTTTT,CASSLVLGELFF
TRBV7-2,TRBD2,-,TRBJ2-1,TGTGCCAGCAGCTATAGCGGGAGCTCCTACAATGAGCAGTTCTTC,CASSYSGSSYNEQFF
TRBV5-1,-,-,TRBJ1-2,TGCGCCAGCAGCCGGAGCGGAGGGGATGGCTACACCTTC,CASSRSGGDGYTF
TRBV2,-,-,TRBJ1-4,TGTGCCAGCAGTGATGGGTCAGGGGCTCGAGAAAAACTGTTTTTT,CASSDGSGAREKLFF
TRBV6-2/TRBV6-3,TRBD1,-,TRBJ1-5,TGTGCCAGCCGTTTCGGACAGGGCAATCAGCCCCAGCATTTT,CASRFGQGNQPQHF
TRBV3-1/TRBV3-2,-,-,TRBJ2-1,TGTGCCAGCAGCCAAGAAGGAAACAGCAATGAGCAGTTCTTC,CASSQEGNSNEQFF
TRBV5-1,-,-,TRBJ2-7,TGCGCCAGCGGAACAGGGCCCCCCATCTATGAGCAGTACTTC,CASGTGPPIYEQYF
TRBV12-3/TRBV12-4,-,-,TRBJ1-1,TGTGCCAGCAGTCCCCCCCTAGGCGAGGAAGCTTTCTTT,CASSPPLGEEAFF
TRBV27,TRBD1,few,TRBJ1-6,TGTGCCAGCGGGACAGGGTCCATGTCACCCCTCCACTTT,CASGTGSMSPLHF
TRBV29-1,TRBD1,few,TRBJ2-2,TGCAGCGTTGAAGGACAGGGGCAAACCGGGGAGCTGTTTTTT,CSVEGQGQTGELFF
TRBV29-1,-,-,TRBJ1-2,TGCAGCGTTGAGGAGGACCCCAGGTTTGGTAGCTACACCTTC,CSVEEDPRFGSYTF
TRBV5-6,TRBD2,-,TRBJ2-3,TGTGCCAGCAGCTTGGTCGAGGGAGGGCGCACAGATACGCAGTATTTT,CASSLVEGGRTDTQYF
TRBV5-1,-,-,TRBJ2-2,TGCGCCAGCAGCTTGGGGGTCAGTGGGCGTTCCGGGGAGCTGTTTTTT,CASSLGVSGRSGELFF
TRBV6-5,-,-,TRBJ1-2,TGTGCCAGCAGACAGTCCCGAAACTATGGCTACACCTTC,CASRQSRNYGYTF
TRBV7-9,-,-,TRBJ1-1,TGTGCCAGCAGCTTGGCAACAGGGTACAAAACTGAAGCTTTCTTT,CASSLATGYKTEAFF
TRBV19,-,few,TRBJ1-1,TGTGCCAGTACTCTAACAGGGTGGGAGAACACTGAAGCTTTCTTT,CASTLTGWENTEAFF
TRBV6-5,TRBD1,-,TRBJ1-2,TGTGCCAGCAGTTACGGGGACAGGGCCGGCTACACCTTC,CASSYGDRAGYTF
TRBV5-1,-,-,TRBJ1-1,TGCGCCAGCAAGGGGCCCACTGAAGCTTTCTTT,CASKGPTEAFF
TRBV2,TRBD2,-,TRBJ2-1,TGTGCCAGCAGTGAGTGGAGCGGGAGGGCCTCGGGTGAGCAGTTCTTC,CASSEWSGRASGEQFF
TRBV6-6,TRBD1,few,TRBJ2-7,TGTGCCAGCAGTCCAAGCCCGGGACAGGGTCCCTCCTACGAGCAGTACTTC,CASSPSPGQGPSYEQYF
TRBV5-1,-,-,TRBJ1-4,TGCGCCAGCAGCTACGGAAGGAGTTCGAGTGAGGAAAAACTGTTTTTT,CASSYGRSSSEEKLFF
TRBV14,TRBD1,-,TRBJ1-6,TGTGCCAGCAGCCGGACAGGGGGCTGGTATAATTCACCCCTCCACTTT,CASSRTGGWYNSPLHF
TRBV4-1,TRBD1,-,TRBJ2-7,TGCGCCAGCAGCCAGCGACAGGGTTACGAGCAGTACTTC,CASSQRQGYEQYF